The entry that follows covers one TCR beta chain sequence. What antigen it recognizes has not been identified. Base quality data are lacking; no much larger clone is found one base away. This specimen belongs to a study of cytomegalovirus exposure and HLA in healthy donors (dated by TCRdb to about 2017). With regard to the full study: According to a later analysis, the roughly 120 validation repertoires were produced on the same platform as the 680 or so repertoires of the first cohort. The study aimed to test whether signatures of past pathogen exposure could be identified by cataloging public T cell receptors. A separate validation cohort of roughly 120 different subjects was used in addition to the roughly 620-subject first cohort. To predict cytomegalovirus infection status, the study brought together high-throughput TCR immunosequencing, statistical association of individual TCRs with disease status, and machine learning.

The method was the immunoSEQ multiplex PCR assay. Per the source publication's procedure: A statistical classification framework was developed to diagnose cytomegalovirus status using the catalog of TCR beta chain sequences. Here the immuneACCESS table is served through TCRdb, limited to in-frame sequences with V and J called. Missing clones are a known gap in these copies; in checked studies unresolved V genes cover under half, and the rest lacks a known reason. From that table come the V and J calls and clone size; the DNA was used to work out D and trimming. The sample table shows about 160,000 clones, and approximately 89% are seen once. 4% to 4.5% of the sample goes to the ten largest clones. Separate from the approximately 700-subject first cohort, the validation cohort of 120 subjects was the group to which the donors belonged. The CDR3 spans 15 residues, from the cysteine through the phenylalanine. Only the CDR3 DNA is retained, 45 bases long and in frame from the first base. According to the germline V gene, CDR1 reads SGDLS and CDR2 reads YYNGEE. At the junction V is shortened by 4 bases and J by 6 bases, with 18 bases in between.

Broad study findings and their caveats: The classifier was reported to diagnose cytomegalovirus status with high specificity and sensitivity in both the original cohort and the validation cohort. A few of the identified cytomegalovirus-associated TCR beta chains were confirmed in vitro to be specific for cytomegalovirus antigens. The study gave a list of under 200 TCR beta chains associated with cytomegalovirus. Across donors, most TCR sequences were observed very rarely, whereas some public TCRs were present in many individuals. The authors suggested that the approach could potentially be extended to other disease states and immunological phenotypes. A later analysis had no HLA typing for the validation cohort, so co-occurrence there was scored across all 130 or so repertoires. A later analysis found that TCRs clustered in the first cohort also tended to co-occur in the approximately 120 validation repertoires, with 94% of cluster scores above 0.

Material: PBMCs. The rearranged chain carries TRBV9 and TRBJ2-3; TRBD1 is perhaps the D gene, given 6 matching bases. This clonotype was obtained from a man aged 18 to 29 in good health and CMV-seropositive. The CDR3 sequence is CASSFRDTVRDTQYF. The nucleotide sequence is TGTGCCAGCAGCTTCCGGGACACGGTCCGGGATACGCAGTATTTT.